This T cell receptor beta chain was observed in a study of blood T cell repertoires in COVID-19. Sequencing used immunoSEQ multiplex PCR; TCRdb keeps in-frame clones, though not all of them. Of 120,000 to 150,000 clones in the sample, 65% to 80% were seen once. The CDR3 has 15 residues. V was clipped by 4 bases and J by 6 bases; unmatched bases: 11. Germline values: CDR1 WSHSY, CDR2 SAAADI. The V call is TRBV10-2, the J call TRBJ1-1; 7 bases line up with TRBD1. Sequenced material: peripheral blood. The sequence was obtained from a man between 50 and 59 years old with acute or convalescent COVID-19. Here the CDR3 reads CASSVSRGYEAEAFF. CDR3 in DNA: TGCGCCAGCAGTGTTAGCAGGGGGTATGAGGCTGAAGCTTTCTTT.